These 30 T cell receptor beta chains were sequenced from one sample in a study of cytomegalovirus exposure and HLA in healthy donors (dated by TCRdb to the late 2010s). Library creation used the immunoSEQ multiplex PCR assay. The multiplex PCR relied on a mix of 60 forward primers for TCR Vbeta segments and 13 reverse primers for TCR Jbeta segments. TCRdb carries this immuneACCESS record with in-frame sequences only. Its versions omit some clonotypes, under half of them owing to an unresolved V gene in the studies checked, with the rest unexplained. The sample contains roughly 73,000 clones, about 80% of them found a single time. About 3.5% of the sample goes to the ten largest clones. The sample was PBMCs. The receptors originated from a man in his forties or fifties in good health and CMV-seronegative.

V is TRBV7-2 and J is TRBJ2-2; 7 positions match TRBD1. The junction had 6 bases not matched to a gene; V was cut back by 5 bases and J by 0 bases. The CDR3 covers 16 residues. Looked up from germline, CDR1 is SGHTA and CDR2 is FQGNSA. The CDR3 protein is CASSGYRGANTGELFF. In DNA, the CDR3 is TGTGCCAGCAGCGGATACAGGGGCGCGAACACCGGGGAGCTGTTTTTT.

In this sample, this clone turned up many times. The chain recombines TRBV5-4 with TRBJ1-2, with D maybe TRBD1 (6 bases). Trimming took 0 bases from V and 2 from J, leaving 8 bases between them. The germline gives CDR1 SGHNT, CDR2 YYREEE (reference sequence). The CDR3 extends over 14 amino acids. CDR3 in DNA: TGTGCCAGCAGCTTGGGGACAGCGAACTATGGCTACACCTTC. It yields the protein CASSLGTANYGYTF.

The CDR3 spells CASKAGVEHGELFF. The CDR3, as DNA: TGTGCCAGCAAGGCGGGGGTGGAGCACGGGGAGCTGTTTTTT. The J gene is TRBJ2-2, the V gene TRBV2; 7 bases line up with TRBD2. Germline-derived CDR1 and CDR2 are SNHLY and FYNNEI. The CDR3 runs to 14 residues. V shed 7 bases and J 7 bases; nucleotides not matched to a gene: 9. Full variable domain (missing parts from reference TRBV2 and TRBJ2-2): EPEVTQTPSHQVTQMGQEVILRCVPISNHLYFYWYRQILGQKVEFLVSFYNNEISEKSEIFDDQFSVERPDGSNFTLKIRSTKLEDSAMYFCASKAGVEHGELFFGEGSRLTVL.

A few counts support this clone. This chain uses TRBV4-1 with TRBJ1-5; the match to TRBD1 covers 8 bases. The CDR3 has 16 amino acids. Germline V CDR1 and CDR2: MGHRA, YSYEKL. With V trimmed by 4 bases and J by 8 bases, 13 bases remained unmatched. In DNA, the CDR3 is TGCGCCAGCAGCCGAGGGGGGGCAGGGGGCGCGGAGCCCCAGCATTTT. Translation gives CASSRGGAGGAEPQHF.

This clone has just one count. The rearrangement links TRBV7-3 to TRBJ2-7, with TRBD1 matching over 7 bases. The germline gives CDR1 SGHTA, CDR2 FQGTGA. The CDR3 totals 14 residues. Trimming removed 5 bases from V and 3 bases from J; junction bases left unmatched: 7. The CDR3 bases are TGTGCCAGCAGCCTTGGACAGGCGGGCTACGAGCAGTACTTC. Its protein is CASSLGQAGYEQYF.

The chain is built from TRBV28 and TRBJ1-5; maybe TRBD1 (5 bases). The CDR3 has 14 amino acids. CDR1 MDHEN and CDR2 SYDVKM come from the germline V gene. The V and J ends lost 5 bases and 2 bases respectively, with 10 bases between them. This CDR3 reads CASSGGMGNQPQHF. CDR3 sequence (DNA): TGTGCCAGCAGTGGGGGGATGGGCAATCAGCCCCAGCATTTT.

This clone was seen a handful of times. This chain joins TRBV7-2 and TRBJ1-5; D not certain. The CDR3 totals 12 residues. Deletions cut 1 base from V and 6 bases from J, with 4 bases between. Germline CDR1 is SGHTA and CDR2 is FQGNSA. In DNA, the CDR3 is TGTGCCAGCAGCTTAGGGCCTCAGCCCCAGCATTTT. Its translation: CASSLGPQPQHF.

The chain uses TRBV10-3 and TRBJ2-5, with TRBD2 matching over 9 bases. Unmatched junction bases numbered 8, after V lost 11 bases and J lost 4 bases. The CDR3 contains 13 residues. CDR1 is ENHRY and CDR2 is SYGVKD in the germline V gene. CDR3 region: CASQTSGRETQYF. Written as DNA, the CDR3 is TGTGCCTCCCAGACTAGCGGTAGAGAGACCCAGTACTTC.

As for this clone: The junction and the germline gene differ at one end; a read error may be behind it. The CDR3, as DNA: TGTGCTAGCAGCATTAATAGCGGGGGCACCCTCCAAGAGACCCAGTACTTC. Translating it yields CASSINSGGTLQETQYF. The gene calls are TRBV7-7 and TRBJ2-5; 9 bases are shared with TRBD2. This CDR3 is built from 17 residues. Germline V gene data show CDR1 as SSHAT and CDR2 as FNYEAQ (reference sequence).

V usage is TRBV19 and J usage is TRBJ2-2; 7 nucleotides line up with TRBD2. CDR1 and CDR2 (germline): LNHDA, SQIVND (reference sequence). CDR3 size: 17 residues. After removal of 5 bases from V and 3 bases from J, the junction contained 12 bases not matched to a gene. CDR3 amino acids: CASSHPSWTRYTGELFF. CDR3 nucleotide sequence: TGTGCCAGTAGTCATCCCTCCTGGACTAGGTACACCGGGGAGCTGTTTTTT.

This clone was detected once. The CDR3 sequence: CASRVAGNTGELFF. The CDR3 DNA reads as TGTGCCAGCAGGGTCGCGGGGAACACCGGGGAGCTGTTTTTT. This sequence joins TRBV6-6 and TRBJ2-2, with a possible D match to TRBD2 (5 bases). Trimming took off 6 bases at V and 1 base at J, with 9 bases between the two ends. The CDR3 runs to 14 residues. CDR1 MNHNY and CDR2 SVGAGI come from the germline V gene (reference sequence).

V gene TRBV18 combines with J gene TRBJ2-6, with 7 nucleotides matching TRBD1. The CDR3 is 18 residues long. The ends lost 1 base at V and 0 bases at J; junction bases unmatched: 6. Germline V CDR1 and CDR2: KGHSH, LQKENI. CDR3 bases: TGTGCCAGCTCACCACAGCTCGGGACAGCCTCTGGGGCCAACGTCCTGACTTTC. It is translated as CASSPQLGTASGANVLTF.

V is TRBV7-8 and J is TRBJ1-6; D gene uncertain. V lost 3 bases and J lost 8, with 8 bases in between. The CDR3 length is 13 residues. CDR1 SGHVS and CDR2 FQNEAQ come from the germline V gene. CDR3 sequence (DNA): TGTGCCAGCAGCTTGGGAGGCGATTCACCCCTCCACTTT. Protein product: CASSLGGDSPLHF.

J is TRBJ1-6 and V is TRBV18; perhaps TRBD1 as D (5 bases). CDR1 and CDR2 (germline): KGHSH, LQKENI. The CDR3 spans 15 residues. V gave up 3 bases and J gave up 9 bases, with 15 bases separating them. CDR3 bases: TGTGCCAGCTCACCCGGGAGGGGAGAGGGTTCACCCCTCCACTTT. Translating gives CASSPGRGEGSPLHF.

The chain has TRBV5-6 and TRBJ1-1; the D gene is possibly TRBD1 (5 bases). Germline loops: CDR1 SGHDT, CDR2 YYEEEE. Trimming removed 1 base from V and 1 base from J, with 8 bases in between. This CDR3 contains 14 residues. The CDR3 loop reads CASSLNRRNTEAFF. CDR3 coding DNA: TGTGCCAGCAGCTTGAACAGGCGGAACACTGAAGCTTTCTTT.

V usage is TRBV5-4 and J usage is TRBJ2-1; TRBD2 aligns across 8 bases. Germline CDR1 reads SGHNT; CDR2 reads YYREEE (reference sequence). The ends lost 2 bases at V and 3 bases at J; junction bases unmatched: 4. This CDR3 region has 15 residues. The CDR3 region has the DNA TGTGCCAGCAGCTTCTCGGGGGGGCTCTACAATGAGCAGTTCTTC. As protein: CASSFSGGLYNEQFF.

This sequence joins TRBV2 and TRBJ1-1; 8 bases align to TRBD1. V shed 6 bases, J shed 5 bases, and the junction held 2 bases outside the gene matches. Germline V gene lookup returns CDR1 SNHLY and CDR2 FYNNEI. This CDR3 comprises 12 residues. CDR3 protein: CASSRGPTEAFF. The CDR3 DNA reads TGTGCCAGCAGCAGGGGGCCGACTGAAGCTTTCTTT.

The chain carries TRBV12-5 and TRBJ2-5, with TRBD2 identical over 8 bases. The CDR3 extends over 13 amino acids. The V and J ends lost 5 bases and 7 bases, in that order; junction bases with no gene match: 6. The germline V gene encodes CDR1 LGHNT and CDR2 FRNRAP. The CDR3 spells CASGDGGAGTQYF. CDR3 DNA sequence: TGTGCTAGTGGTGACGGGGGGGCGGGGACCCAGTACTTC.

This clone was observed once. The chain combines TRBV6-1 with TRBJ1-2, with D hard to call. Between the trimmed V and J ends, which lost 5 bases and 2 bases, there was a span of 12 bases. Germline V lookup: CDR1 MNHNS, CDR2 SASEGT. CDR3 size: 14 residues. The CDR3 bases are TGTGCCAGCAGTAGAGATCCACAGAACTATGGCTACACCTTC. Amino acid sequence: CASSRDPQNYGYTF.

The V gene is TRBV7-2, the J gene TRBJ2-7; D is undetermined. V lost 3 bases to trimming and J lost 1 base, with 13 bases between them. Germline lookup yields CDR1 SGHTA and CDR2 FQGNSA. The CDR3 length is 15 residues. CDR3 bases: TGTGCCAGCAGCTTGGGCCTCCGCCCTTCCTACGAGCAGTACTTC. It specifies CASSLGLRPSYEQYF.

V usage is TRBV4-1 and J usage is TRBJ1-4; 7 nucleotides agree with TRBD1. V lost 4 bases, J lost 2 bases, and 7 bases stayed unmatched. Germline V CDR1 and CDR2: MGHRA, YSYEKL. This CDR3 contains 16 residues. The CDR3 nucleotides read TGCGCCAGCAGCCGGTTGAGGGGACAGACTAATGAAAAACTGTTTTTT. Protein sequence: CASSRLRGQTNEKLFF.

V usage is TRBV5-1 and J usage is TRBJ1-1, with D possibly TRBD1 on 5 matching bases. V gave up 0 bases and J gave up 1 base, with 10 bases separating them. The CDR3 extends over 15 amino acids. CDR1 is SGHRS, CDR2 YFSETQ, per germline. The CDR3, as DNA: TGCGCCAGCAGCTTGGCGCCTACAGGGAACACTGAAGCTTTCTTT. Its protein product is CASSLAPTGNTEAFF.

The chain uses TRBV14 and TRBJ1-2; 9 bases line up with TRBD1. The CDR3 is 15 amino acids. Germline V gene lookup returns CDR1 SGHDN and CDR2 FVKESK. Losses at the gene ends were 4 bases for V and 6 bases for J; bases not matched to a gene: 9. In DNA, the CDR3 is TGTGCCAGCAGCCGAGTTTCGACAGGGGGTAATGGCTACACCTTC. Translating gives CASSRVSTGGNGYTF.

The rearrangement links TRBV7-2 to TRBJ2-7; D not resolved. This CDR3 has 14 residues. V was trimmed by 3 bases and J by 6 bases, leaving 15 bases between them. In germline, CDR1 is SGHTA, CDR2 FQGNSA. In DNA, the CDR3 is TGTGCCAGCAGCTTGGTTAGAGCTGCAGGCGAGCAGTACTTC. This gives the protein CASSLVRAAGEQYF.

This clone was observed a few times. V is TRBV5-4 and J is TRBJ2-7, with D possibly matching TRBD1 (5 bases). Germline V lookup: CDR1 SGHNT, CDR2 YYREEE (reference sequence). V was shortened by 5 bases and J by 6 bases, with 21 bases between the two germline ends. The CDR3 sequence is 15 residues long. CDR3 amino acids: CASSSGGQGWGEQYF. The CDR3 coding sequence is TGTGCCAGCAGTTCCGGTGGCCAGGGCTGGGGCGAGCAGTACTTC.

The DNA of the CDR3 is TGTGCCATCAGCGCCCGACAAGATACTGAAGCTTTCTTT. Amino acid sequence: CAISARQDTEAFF. This chain connects TRBV10-3 to TRBJ1-1; D is unresolved. The CDR3 has 13 amino acids. The germline V and J ends were trimmed by 6 bases and 5 bases, with 13 bases remaining between them. The germline gives CDR1 ENHRY, CDR2 SYGVKD.

The chain combines TRBV19 with TRBJ2-2, with 12 bases matching TRBD2. V shed 6 bases and J 3 bases; nucleotides not matched to a gene: 11. Germline values: CDR1 LNHDA, CDR2 SQIVND (reference sequence). The CDR3 has 18 amino acids. CDR3 residues: CASRGDRLAGADTGELFF. For the CDR3, the DNA is TGTGCCAGTAGGGGGGACAGACTAGCGGGGGCGGACACCGGGGAGCTGTTTTTT.

There are a few counts of this clone. This chain links TRBV5-1 with TRBJ2-1, with 7 bases fitting TRBD1. This CDR3 is built from 15 residues. V lost 1 base to trimming and J lost 6 bases; unmatched junction nucleotides: 7. Germline V gene sequence: CDR1 SGHRS, CDR2 YFSETQ. CDR3 nucleotide sequence: TGCGCCAGCAGCTTGAGCACAGGGGTGACCAATGAGCAGTTCTTC. This codes for CASSLSTGVTNEQFF.

Only a few counts were recorded for this clone. V is TRBV5-6 and J is TRBJ2-7, with a tentative D call TRBD1 (6 bases). There are 14 residues in the CDR3. CDR1 and CDR2 (germline): SGHDT, YYEEEE. V was shortened by 4 bases and J by 9 bases, with 20 bases between the two germline ends. The CDR3 reads CASSGRGQPWGQYF. DNA for the CDR3: TGTGCCAGCAGCGGAAGAGGACAGCCCTGGGGGCAGTACTTC.

V gene TRBV27 combines with J gene TRBJ1-5; 7 nucleotides align to TRBD1. This CDR3 has 19 residues. J gave up 2 bases and V 7 bases, and 20 bases lay outside the gene matches. Germline CDR1 MNHEY, CDR2 SMNVEV (reference sequence). The CDR3 reads CASTLNQQGPPYGNQPQHF. As DNA, the CDR3 is TGTGCCAGCACCCTAAATCAACAGGGGCCCCCGTATGGCAATCAGCCCCAGCATTTT.